This TCR beta chain is drawn from a study of human T cells and chemical hapten exposure. In the authors' methods: 90,000 to 100,000 TCRs per sample was the median, with a range of about 20,000 to 690,600. TCRdb independently ran MiXCR on the RACE reads; one entry per CDR3 protein. The V and J calls reflect TCRdb's pipeline rather than the authors' work. The sample has tens of thousands of distinct CDR3 sequences; about 10% are singletons. The time point here: patch test 1, 2 weeks after DPC sensitization. Treatment: therapeutic diphenylcyclopropenone sensitization with weekly scalp DPC. This clonotype was sampled from a woman aged 60-75 years with alopecia areata. Some clones in this sample may be carry-over from other donors' samples. The source material was whole blood, sampled in connection with sensitization to the hapten diphenylcyclopropenone (DPC).

This CDR3 reads CASSLGGTSGEDTQYF. CDR3 nucleotides: TGTGCCAGCAGCTTAGGGGGGACTAGCGGGGAAGATACGCAGTATTTT. The chain links TRBV11-2 to TRBJ2-3, with 13 nucleotides matching TRBD2. The germline CDR1 and CDR2 sequences are SGHAT and FQNNGV. With 1 base clipped from V and 5 bases from J, the junction kept 3 bases outside the gene matches. The CDR3 sequence is 16 residues long.